Listed here are 30 T cell receptor beta chains from one sample, sequenced in a study of OX40 agonist ivuxolimab in advanced cancers. Data came from immunoSEQ multiplex PCR; TCRdb stores just in-frame clones and leaves some out. The sample shows 50,000 to 75,000 clones, 91% of them seen only once. Material: CD4+ or CD8+ T cells sorted from blood, obtained in a trial of the OX40 agonist ivuxolimab. The source is an adult with an advanced solid tumor such as melanoma, head and neck, liver or kidney cancer.

The chain couples TRBV27 to TRBJ2-2; D is unclear. CDR3 length: 12 residues. The V end was cut by 6 bases, the J end by 7 bases, with 9 bases between. Germline CDR1 is MNHEY and CDR2 is SMNVEV (reference sequence). CDR3 nucleotide sequence: TGTGCCAGCAGGAGCGTGGGCGGGGAGCTGTTTTTT. Its translation is CASRSVGGELFF.

The V and J genes are TRBV18 and TRBJ2-1, with D uncertain. Germline V gene lookup returns CDR1 KGHSH and CDR2 LQKENI. Trimming pared 5 bases from V and 0 bases from J, leaving 8 bases between. The CDR3 runs to 14 residues. The CDR3 reads CASSTRLSYNEQFF. CDR3 DNA: TGTGCCAGCTCAACGCGACTCTCCTACAATGAGCAGTTCTTC.

This chain uses TRBV7-8 with TRBJ2-2; D perhaps matches TRBD2 (5 bases). The CDR3 consists of 18 residues. Germline CDR1 is SGHVS and CDR2 is FQNEAQ. V lost 1 base and J 5 bases, leaving 20 bases between the germline ends. CDR3 region: CASSLVRAGLGGTGELFF. Written as DNA, the CDR3 is TGTGCCAGCAGCTTAGTACGGGCTGGACTGGGTGGGACCGGGGAGCTGTTTTTT.

The V gene is TRBV28, the J gene TRBJ2-3, with unresolved D. Trimming stripped 7 bases from V and 8 bases from J, with 16 bases between. The CDR3 is 13 amino acids. CDR1 MDHEN and CDR2 SYDVKM come from the germline V gene. For the CDR3, the DNA is TGTGCCAGCACCGGACCTCCCTCGGGTACGCAGTATTTT. Translated, it gives CASTGPPSGTQYF.

V gene TRBV5-6 combines with J gene TRBJ2-7; TRBD1 might be the D (7 bases). CDR3 length: 14 amino acids. Germline lookup yields CDR1 SGHDT and CDR2 YYEEEE. V was pared by 5 bases and J by 6 bases, with 18 bases between. DNA of the CDR3: TGTGCCAGCAGTCAGGGGGGAGGAAGGGGCGAGCAGTACTTC. Encoded protein: CASSQGGGRGEQYF.

The chain links TRBV30 to TRBJ2-6; perhaps TRBD1 as D (5 bases). The CDR3 consists of 14 residues. Germline CDR1 reads GTSNPN; CDR2 reads SVGIG (reference sequence). With 7 bases removed from V and 2 bases from J, the gap between germline ends came to 12 bases. This CDR3 is CASSADTGANVLTF. The CDR3 DNA reads TGTGCCTCATCGGCGGACACTGGGGCCAACGTCCTGACTTTC.

The J gene is TRBJ2-1, the V gene TRBV12-2; the table names TRBD2, a call not compared with the DNA. TRBV12-2 is assigned pseudogene status. The CDR3 consists of 18 residues. The CDR3 sequence is CASRLAEGLAGRGNEQFF. The CDR3 DNA reads as TGTGCAAGTCGCTTAGCGGAGGGACTAGCGGGAAGGGGCAATGAGCAGTTCTTC.

This chain links TRBV5-6 with TRBJ1-2, with 10 positions matching TRBD1. CDR3 length: 14 residues. V lost 4 bases and J lost 8; bases outside the gene matches: 8. From germline, CDR1 is SGHDT and CDR2 YYEEEE. CDR3 sequence: CASSLGQGMGGYTF. Here the CDR3 DNA reads TGTGCCAGCAGCCTGGGACAGGGGATGGGGGGCTACACCTTC.

In DNA, the CDR3 is TGTGCCAGTAGTACAGAAGGGACAGGGGCGGGTGAGCAGTTCTTC. Amino acid sequence: CASSTEGTGAGEQFF. The genes are TRBV19 and TRBJ2-1; TRBD1 aligns across 10 bases. The junction had 9 bases not matched to a gene; V was cut back by 4 bases and J by 9 bases. The CDR3 length is 15 residues. Germline values: CDR1 LNHDA, CDR2 SQIVND (reference sequence).

V and J are TRBV7-8 and TRBJ2-7, with D unclear. CDR3 length equals 15 residues. Germline CDR1 and CDR2: SGHVS and FQNEAQ. Trimming shortened V by 5 bases and J by 0 bases, and 14 bases separated the two germline ends. The DNA for the CDR3 is TGTGCCAGCAGCCCCCTCCGGGTACTCTCCTACGAGCAGTACTTC. Its translation: CASSPLRVLSYEQYF.

This clone was observed once. The V call is TRBV28, the J call TRBJ2-3; D remains ambiguous. This CDR3 contains 12 residues. Germline V lookup: CDR1 MDHEN, CDR2 SYDVKM. Trimming left V 7 bases short and J 2 bases short, with 7 bases between. CDR3 in DNA: TGTGCCAGCACTGAATCCACAGATACGCAGTATTTT. Amino acid sequence: CASTESTDTQYF.

The chain recombines TRBV19 with TRBJ2-6; 7 positions agree with TRBD2. The CDR3 spans 17 residues. V lost 7 bases, J lost 0 bases, and 9 bases stayed unmatched. The germline CDR1 and CDR2 sequences are LNHDA and SQIVND (reference sequence). CDR3 amino acids: CASKVPAGSSGANVLTF. The CDR3 nucleotides are TGTGCCAGTAAAGTCCCAGCGGGGTCCTCTGGGGCCAACGTCCTGACTTTC.

The chain carries TRBV6-5 and TRBJ2-1, with 9 bases identical to TRBD2. The CDR3 contains 16 residues. Germline CDR1 MNHEY, CDR2 SVGAGI. J lost 4 bases, V lost 0 bases, and 4 bases had no gene match. As DNA, the CDR3 is TGTGCCAGCAGTTACTCCCCCCTAGCGGGGTACAATGAGCAGTTCTTC. Protein sequence: CASSYSPLAGYNEQFF.

V usage is TRBV6-6 and J usage is TRBJ1-1; no clear D gene. Trimming removed 4 bases at V and 3 bases at J, with 6 bases between. This CDR3 region has 12 residues. Per the germline V gene, CDR1 is MNHNY and CDR2 is SVGAGI (reference sequence). The CDR3 reads CASSFGDTEAFF. CDR3 sequence (DNA): TGTGCCAGCAGTTTTGGCGACACTGAAGCTTTCTTT.

The V gene is TRBV2, the J gene TRBJ2-5, with 9 bases fitting TRBD1. Unmatched junction bases numbered 6, after V lost 4 bases and J lost 9 bases. The CDR3 has 13 residues. Per germline, CDR1 SNHLY and CDR2 FYNNEI. CDR3 nucleotide sequence: TGTGCCAGCAGTGGGGGAGGGACAGGGCCCCAGTACTTC. Its translation is CASSGGGTGPQYF.

This chain connects TRBV5-1 to TRBJ2-3; 9 bases fit TRBD2. Germline V lookup: CDR1 SGHRS, CDR2 YFSETQ. The junction had 8 bases not matched to a gene; V was cut back by 0 bases and J by 6 bases. The CDR3 sequence is 16 residues long. The CDR3 loop reads CASSLVNSGSGDTQYF. DNA of the CDR3: TGCGCCAGCAGCTTGGTCAATAGCGGGAGTGGTGATACGCAGTATTTT.

V usage is TRBV10-3 and J usage is TRBJ2-1; 10 bases map to TRBD2. The germline V gene encodes CDR1 ENHRY and CDR2 SYGVKD. The V segment lost 0 bases and the J segment 6 bases; nucleotides outside the gene matches: 5. The CDR3 loop spans 16 amino acids. The CDR3 reads CAISESTSGNLNEQFF. DNA of the CDR3: TGTGCCATCAGTGAGTCTACTAGCGGGAATCTCAATGAGCAGTTCTTC.

CDR3 sequence: CASSSNNEQYF. CDR3 sequence (DNA): TGTGCCAGCAGTTCCAATAACGAGCAGTACTTC. The rearrangement uses TRBV28 and TRBJ2-7, with D unclear. The germline V gene encodes CDR1 MDHEN and CDR2 SYDVKM. The CDR3 is 11 residues long. V was trimmed by 4 bases and J by 5 bases, leaving 6 bases between them.

The chain uses TRBV9 and TRBJ1-1, with no clear D. CDR1 and CDR2 (germline): SGDLS, YYNGEE. The length of the CDR3 is 15 residues. The V end was cut by 0 bases, the J end by 1 base, with 10 bases between. The CDR3 DNA reads as TGTGCCAGCAGCGTAGAGGTCACACCGAACACTGAAGCTTTCTTT. Its translation is CASSVEVTPNTEAFF. The whole variable domain, filled in from reference TRBV9 and TRBJ1-1, reads DSGVTQTPKHLITATGQRVTLRCSPRSGDLSVYWYQQSLDQGLQFLIQYYNGEERAKGNILERFSAQQFPDLHSELNLSSLELGDSALYFCASSVEVTPNTEAFFGQGTRLTVV.

The count of this clone is one. The chain combines TRBV2 with TRBJ2-3; D unclear. CDR1 and CDR2 from the germline V gene are SNHLY and FYNNEI. The CDR3 contains 12 residues. Trimming took 2 bases from V and 5 from J, leaving 5 bases between them. The DNA of the CDR3 is TGTGCCAGCAGTGAATTATTAGATACGCAGTATTTT. It codes for CASSELLDTQYF.

V is TRBV5-8 and J is TRBJ1-5, with TRBD1 as a possible D gene (5 bases). With 2 bases removed from V and 6 bases from J, the gap between germline ends came to 12 bases. Germline lookup yields CDR1 SGHTS and CDR2 YDEGEE. The CDR3 consists of 14 residues. CDR3 bases: TGTGCCAGCAGCTTCGGGGGTTCTGGTCAGCCCCAGCATTTT. Amino acid sequence: CASSFGGSGQPQHF.

In its sample, this clone was seen a few times. The CDR3 region has the DNA TGTGCCAGCAGACTTACCCAGGCCAATCAGCCCCAGCATTTT. The encoded protein is CASRLTQANQPQHF. The rearrangement uses TRBV28 and TRBJ1-5; D unresolved. The CDR3 is 14 residues long. The V and J ends lost 6 bases and 3 bases respectively, with 12 bases between them. In germline, CDR1 is MDHEN, CDR2 SYDVKM.

This chain uses TRBV2 with TRBJ1-1; no definite D call. The V end lost 2 bases, the J end lost 7 bases, and 17 bases lay between the germline ends. Germline CDR1 reads SNHLY; CDR2 reads FYNNEI. This CDR3 spans 15 amino acids. CDR3 nucleotide sequence: TGTGCCAGCAGTGAACAAAGGAACAATCGAGGTGAAGCTTTCTTT. This sequence encodes CASSEQRNNRGEAFF. The full variable domain, with the rest looked up from reference TRBV2 and TRBJ1-1, is EPEVTQTPSHQVTQMGQEVILRCVPISNHLYFYWYRQILGQKVEFLVSFYNNEISEKSEIFDDQFSVERPDGSNFTLKIRSTKLEDSAMYFCASSEQRNNRGEAFFGQGTRLTVV.

J is TRBJ2-7 and V is TRBV7-9; possibly TRBD2 for D (5 bases). Trimming left V 1 base short and J 2 bases short, with 9 bases between. This CDR3 region has 14 residues. Germline V gene data show CDR1 as SEHNR and CDR2 as FQNEAQ (reference sequence). CDR3 amino acids: CASSLGEPPYEQYF. The CDR3 DNA follows: TGTGCCAGCAGCTTAGGGGAGCCCCCCTACGAGCAGTACTTC.

The V and J genes are TRBV6-4 and TRBJ2-7; 9 nucleotides align to TRBD2. V shed 4 bases, J shed 5 bases, and the junction held 6 bases outside the gene matches. Germline assignment: CDR1 MRHNA and CDR2 SNTAGT. This CDR3 has 14 residues. CDR3 nucleotide sequence: TGTGCCAGCAGTGCCACCGGGACTAGCAACGAGCAGTACTTC. Translated: CASSATGTSNEQYF.

The chain has TRBV7-9 and TRBJ2-5; D gene unclear. This CDR3 has 13 amino acids. CDR1 is SEHNR, CDR2 FQNEAQ, per germline (reference sequence). Trimming removed 2 bases at V and 7 bases at J, with 11 bases between. CDR3: CASSLPRSRTQYF. The CDR3 coding sequence is TGTGCCAGCAGCTTACCGAGAAGCAGGACCCAGTACTTC. Filled out from reference TRBV7-9 and TRBJ2-5, the complete variable domain reads DTGVSQNPRHKITKRGQNVTFRCDPISEHNRLYWYRQTLGQGPEFLTYFQNEAQLEKSRLLSDRFSAERPKGSFSTLEIQRTEQGDSAMYLCASSLPRSRTQYFGPGTRLLVL.

The genes are TRBV7-3 and TRBJ1-1; D is unresolved. Germline V gives CDR1 SGHTA, CDR2 FQGTGA. V lost 5 bases, J lost 1 base, and 8 bases lay in between. The CDR3 totals 13 residues. The CDR3 bases are TGTGCCAGCAGCATAGACTGGAACACTGAAGCTTTCTTT. It yields the protein CASSIDWNTEAFF. Full variable domain (missing parts from reference TRBV7-3 and TRBJ1-1): GAGVSQTPSNKVTEKGKYVELRCDPISGHTALYWYRQSLGQGPEFLIYFQGTGAADDSGLPNDRFFAVRPEGSVSTLKIQRTERGDSAVYLCASSIDWNTEAFFGQGTRLTVV.

This clone was counted once. CDR3 in amino acids: CASSWGTPGSDTQYF. In DNA form, the CDR3 reads TGTGCCAGCAGCTGGGGGACGCCCGGGTCAGATACGCAGTATTTT. The chain carries TRBV5-4 and TRBJ2-3; either TRBD1 or TRBD2 may fit D (5 bases each). Germline CDR1 SGHNT, CDR2 YYREEE (reference sequence). With 3 bases removed from V and 4 bases from J, the gap between germline ends came to 15 bases. CDR3 length: 15 amino acids.

The CDR3 coding sequence is TGTGCCAGCAGCGCAACTAGCGGGAGGGCCTGGAATGAGCAGTTCTTC. It translates to CASSATSGRAWNEQFF. The chain joins TRBV11-3 to TRBJ2-1, with TRBD2 identical over 13 bases. V was pared by 5 bases and J by 7 bases, with 8 bases of the junction left unmatched. The CDR3 totals 16 residues. CDR1 is SGHNT, CDR2 YENEEA, per germline.

The chain carries TRBV5-4 and TRBJ2-5, with 11 nucleotides matching TRBD1. Germline V gene sequence: CDR1 SGHNT, CDR2 YYREEE (reference sequence). V lost 1 base, J lost 5 bases, and 4 bases stayed unmatched. The CDR3 runs 15 residues. This CDR3 reads CASSLRTGGWETQYF. CDR3 sequence (DNA): TGTGCCAGCAGCTTGAGGACAGGGGGCTGGGAGACCCAGTACTTC.